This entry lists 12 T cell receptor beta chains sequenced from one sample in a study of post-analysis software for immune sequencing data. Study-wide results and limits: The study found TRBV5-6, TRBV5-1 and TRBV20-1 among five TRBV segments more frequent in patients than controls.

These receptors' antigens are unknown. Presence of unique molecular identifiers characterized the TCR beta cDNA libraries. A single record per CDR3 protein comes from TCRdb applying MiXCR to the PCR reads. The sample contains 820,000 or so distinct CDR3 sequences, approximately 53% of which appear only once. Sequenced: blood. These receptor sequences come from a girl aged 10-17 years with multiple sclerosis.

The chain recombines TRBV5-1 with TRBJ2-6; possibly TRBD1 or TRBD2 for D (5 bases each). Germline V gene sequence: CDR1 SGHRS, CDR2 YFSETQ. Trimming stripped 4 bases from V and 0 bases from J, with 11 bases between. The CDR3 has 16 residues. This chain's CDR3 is CASSPGRSSGANVLTF. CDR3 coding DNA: TGCGCCAGCAGCCCGGGACGGAGCTCTGGGGCCAACGTCCTGACTTTC.

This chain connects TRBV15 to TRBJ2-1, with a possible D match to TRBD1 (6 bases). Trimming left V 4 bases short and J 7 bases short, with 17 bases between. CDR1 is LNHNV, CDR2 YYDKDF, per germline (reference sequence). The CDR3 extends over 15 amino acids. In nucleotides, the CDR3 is TGTGCCACCAGCACCGGGCAGGGGTTACAGAATGAGCAGTTCTTC. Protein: CATSTGQGLQNEQFF.

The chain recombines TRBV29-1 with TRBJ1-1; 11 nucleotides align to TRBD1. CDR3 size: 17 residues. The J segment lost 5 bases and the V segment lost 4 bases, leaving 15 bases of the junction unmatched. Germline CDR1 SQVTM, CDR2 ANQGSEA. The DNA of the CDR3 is TGCAGCGTTGCACCTTGGACAGGGGGCTCCGAAGGGACTGAAGCTTTCTTT. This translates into CSVAPWTGGSEGTEAFF.

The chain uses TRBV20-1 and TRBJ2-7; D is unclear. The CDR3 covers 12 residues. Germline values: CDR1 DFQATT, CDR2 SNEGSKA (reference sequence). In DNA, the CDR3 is TGCAAAGCTATGGTGGGTCCTTACGAGCAGTACTTC. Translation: CKAMVGPYEQYF.

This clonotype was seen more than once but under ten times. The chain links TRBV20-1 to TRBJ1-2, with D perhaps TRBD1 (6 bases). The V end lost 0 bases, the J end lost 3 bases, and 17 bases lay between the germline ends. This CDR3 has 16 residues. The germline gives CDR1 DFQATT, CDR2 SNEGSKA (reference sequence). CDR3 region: CSARDQGPRGDYGYTF. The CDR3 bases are TGCAGTGCTAGAGATCAGGGGCCGCGTGGGGACTATGGCTACACCTTC.

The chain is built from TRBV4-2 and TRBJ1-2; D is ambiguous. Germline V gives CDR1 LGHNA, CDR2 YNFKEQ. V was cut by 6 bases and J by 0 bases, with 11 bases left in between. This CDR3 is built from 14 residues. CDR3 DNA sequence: TGTGCCAGCAGTAAGGAACAGACTAACTATGGCTACACCTTC. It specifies CASSKEQTNYGYTF.

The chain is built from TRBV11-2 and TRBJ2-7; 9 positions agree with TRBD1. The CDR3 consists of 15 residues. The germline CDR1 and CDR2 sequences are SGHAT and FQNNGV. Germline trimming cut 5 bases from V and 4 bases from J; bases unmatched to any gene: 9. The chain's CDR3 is CASSTRDRDLYEQYF. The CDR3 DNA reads TGTGCCAGCAGCACAAGGGACAGGGACCTTTACGAGCAGTACTTC. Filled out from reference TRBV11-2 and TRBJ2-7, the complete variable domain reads EAGVAQSPRYKIIEKRQSVAFWCNPISGHATLYWYQQILGQGPKLLIQFQNNGVVDDSQLPKDRFSAERLKGVDSTLKIQPAKLEDSAVYLCASSTRDRDLYEQYFGPGTRLTVT.

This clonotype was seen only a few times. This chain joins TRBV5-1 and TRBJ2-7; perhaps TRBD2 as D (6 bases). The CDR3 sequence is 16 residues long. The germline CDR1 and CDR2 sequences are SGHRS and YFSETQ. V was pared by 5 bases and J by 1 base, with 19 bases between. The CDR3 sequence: CASSPLTGESSYEQYF. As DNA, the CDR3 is TGCGCCAGCAGTCCCTTGACGGGGGAGAGTTCCTACGAGCAGTACTTC.

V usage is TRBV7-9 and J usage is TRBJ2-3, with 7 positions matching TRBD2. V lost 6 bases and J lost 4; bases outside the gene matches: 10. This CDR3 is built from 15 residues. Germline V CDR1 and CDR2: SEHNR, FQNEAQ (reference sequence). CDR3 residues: CASRPSWRESDTQYF. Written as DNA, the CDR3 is TGTGCCAGCAGACCCTCCTGGCGGGAGTCAGATACGCAGTATTTT.

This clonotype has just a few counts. CDR3 sequence reads: CSVRRGGEQFF. CDR3 bases: TGCAGCGTCCGACGAGGGGGTGAGCAGTTCTTC. This chain links TRBV29-1 with TRBJ2-1, with a possible D match to TRBD1 (6 bases). This CDR3 has 11 amino acids. Per germline, CDR1 SQVTM and CDR2 ANQGSEA. Trimming left V 6 bases short and J 9 bases short, with 12 bases between.

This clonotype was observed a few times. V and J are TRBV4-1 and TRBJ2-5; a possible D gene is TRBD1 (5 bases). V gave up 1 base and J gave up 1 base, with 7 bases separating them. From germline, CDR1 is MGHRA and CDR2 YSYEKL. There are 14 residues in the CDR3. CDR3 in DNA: TGCGCCAGCAGCCAAGGCGACAGCCAAGAGACCCAGTACTTC. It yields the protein CASSQGDSQETQYF.

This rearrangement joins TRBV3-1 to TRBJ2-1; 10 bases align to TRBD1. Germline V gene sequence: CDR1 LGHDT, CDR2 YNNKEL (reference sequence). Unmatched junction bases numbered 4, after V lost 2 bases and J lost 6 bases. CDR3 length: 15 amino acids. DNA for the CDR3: TGTGCCAGCAGCCAACAGGACAGGGGGAGCAATGAGCAGTTCTTC. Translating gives CASSQQDRGSNEQFF.